The 32 T cell receptor beta chains reported below all come from one sample, sequenced in a study of high-grade serous ovarian cancer treatment subgroups. Clones were sequenced by immunoSEQ multiplex PCR, and TCRdb holds only the in-frame ones, with some missing. Among about 2,000 clones listed, approximately 75% were seen once. The tumor samples were collected prior to definitive surgery or chemotherapy. Sequenced sample: tumor tissue. These receptors were taken from a human donor with high-grade serous ovarian cancer.

V gene TRBV6-1 combines with J gene TRBJ1-3; D uncertain. The germline CDR1 and CDR2 sequences are MNHNS and SASEGT. V was clipped by 8 bases and J by 14 bases, with 16 bases between them. This CDR3 has 11 amino acids. CDR3 nucleotides: TGTGCCAGCCCAAGTACGAAATCAGTATATTTT. Encoded protein: CASPSTKSVYF.

The rearrangement uses TRBV11-1 and TRBJ1-6; D is unresolved. CDR1 is SGHAT and CDR2 is FQDESV in the germline V gene (reference sequence). The CDR3 extends over 16 amino acids. The germline V and J ends were trimmed by 1 base and 10 bases, with 17 bases remaining between them. CDR3 sequence reads: CASSLGPWSSVSPLHF. The CDR3 DNA reads TGTGCCAGCAGCTTAGGGCCCTGGAGCTCCGTCTCACCCCTCCACTTT.

J is TRBJ1-5 and V is TRBV6-6; D call uncertain. CDR1 and CDR2 from the germline V gene are MNHNY and SVGAGI (reference sequence). This CDR3 spans 12 amino acids. Trimming cost V 6 bases and J 3 bases, with 6 bases left between them. The chain's CDR3 is CASSLTNQPQHF. As DNA, the CDR3 is TGTGCCAGCAGCCTCACCAATCAGCCCCAGCATTTT.

This chain uses TRBV25-1 with TRBJ2-7, with 7 nucleotides matching TRBD1. Germline V gives CDR1 MGHDK, CDR2 SYGVNS. V trimming: 5 bases; J trimming: 5 bases; junction bases outside the gene matches: 6. This CDR3 contains 13 residues. This CDR3 reads CASSRTGSHEQYF. CDR3 coding DNA: TGTGCCAGCAGTAGGACAGGTTCCCACGAGCAGTACTTC.

The rearrangement uses TRBV10-3 and TRBJ1-1; tentatively, D is TRBD1 (5 bases). Looked up from germline, CDR1 is ENHRY and CDR2 is SYGVKD. This CDR3 has 14 amino acids. V shed 4 bases and J shed 0 bases, with 9 bases lying between them. CDR3 nucleotide sequence: TGTGCCATCAGTGGGGGGGGGATGAACACTGAAGCTTTCTTT. This sequence encodes CAISGGGMNTEAFF.

V and J are TRBV28 and TRBJ1-2; 7 nucleotides match TRBD1. This CDR3 contains 14 residues. Germline V lookup: CDR1 MDHEN, CDR2 SYDVKM. V lost 2 bases to trimming and J lost 7 bases; unmatched junction nucleotides: 7. The CDR3 sequence: CASSLQGGGRGYTF. As DNA, the CDR3 is TGTGCCAGCAGTTTACAAGGGGGCGGCCGTGGCTACACCTTC.

This sequence joins TRBV5-8 and TRBJ2-7; weak D call: TRBD1 (5 bases). The CDR3 length is 15 residues. Germline V CDR1 and CDR2: SGHTS, YDEGEE. V was clipped by 1 base and J by 2 bases, with 13 bases between them. CDR3 sequence: CASSLSDRGTYEQYV. DNA for the CDR3: TGTGCCAGCAGCTTGTCTGATAGGGGTACCTACGAGCAGTACGTC.

The rearrangement links TRBV5-5 to TRBJ2-3; perhaps TRBD1 as D (5 bases). The germline V gene encodes CDR1 SGHKS and CDR2 YYEKEE (reference sequence). Trimming removed 4 bases from V and 8 bases from J, with 11 bases in between. The CDR3 extends over 12 amino acids. This CDR3 is CASSQKGPTQYF. In DNA, the CDR3 is TGTGCCAGCAGCCAAAAGGGGCCTACGCAGTATTTT. The full variable domain, rest sourced from reference TRBV5-5 and TRBJ2-3, is DAGVTQSPTHLIKTRGQQVTLRCSPISGHKSVSWYQQVLGQGPQFIFQYYEKEERGRGNFPDRFSARQFPNYSSELNVNALLLGDSALYLCASSQKGPTQYFGPGTRLTVL.

V and J are TRBV15 and TRBJ2-1; 11 bases align to TRBD2. V shed 0 bases, J shed 8 bases, and the junction held 0 bases outside the gene matches. Germline values: CDR1 LNHNV, CDR2 YYDKDF (reference sequence). The CDR3 consists of 14 residues. The CDR3 DNA reads TGTGCCACCAGCAGAGAACTAGCGGGGGATGAGCAGTTCTTC. Its protein product is CATSRELAGDEQFF.

The genes are TRBV5-4 and TRBJ2-2; D is uncertain. Germline V gene lookup returns CDR1 SGHNT and CDR2 YYREEE (reference sequence). The CDR3 sequence is 13 residues long. V shed 3 bases and J shed 3 bases, with 6 bases lying between them. CDR3 loop: CASSSRDTGELFF. The CDR3 DNA reads TGTGCCAGCAGCTCGCGCGACACCGGGGAGCTGTTTTTT.

In its sample, this clone was seen a few times. V gene TRBV7-2 combines with J gene TRBJ2-3; 9 positions match TRBD1. Germline V gene sequence: CDR1 SGHTA, CDR2 FQGNSA. The length of the CDR3 is 13 residues. J gave up 2 bases and V 11 bases, and 5 bases lay outside the gene matches. CDR3 loop: CAVSQGATDTQYF. In DNA, the CDR3 is TGTGCCGTATCACAGGGGGCCACAGATACGCAGTATTTT.

This chain joins TRBV15 and TRBJ1-1; the D gene is possibly TRBD1 (5 bases). The germline V gene encodes CDR1 LNHNV and CDR2 YYDKDF (reference sequence). This CDR3 region has 15 residues. V lost 5 bases and J 4 bases, leaving 17 bases between the germline ends. DNA of the CDR3: TGTGCCACCAGCTTGCTGGGAGGGAGGGGCACTGAAGCTTTCTTT. Its translation is CATSLLGGRGTEAFF. The full variable domain, its missing parts supplied by reference TRBV15 and TRBJ1-1, is DAMVIQNPRYQVTQFGKPVTLSCSQTLNHNVMYWYQQKSSQAPKLLFHYYDKDFNNEADTPDNFQSRRPNTSFCFLDIRSPGLGDTAMYLCATSLLGGRGTEAFFGQGTRLTVV.

This clone has just a few counts. The chain recombines TRBV2 with TRBJ2-2; no clear D gene. The germline V and J ends were trimmed by 6 bases and 4 bases, with 9 bases remaining between them. CDR1 SNHLY and CDR2 FYNNEI come from the germline V gene. This CDR3 comprises 13 residues. CDR3 residues: CASREPVTGELFF. The DNA of the CDR3 is TGTGCCAGCAGGGAGCCGGTCACCGGGGAGCTGTTTTTT.

This clone was picked up a small number of times. This chain uses TRBV2 with TRBJ2-1; TRBD1 might be the D (8 bases). Trimming took 3 bases from V and 8 from J, leaving 14 bases between them. The CDR3 consists of 14 residues. Germline V lookup: CDR1 SNHLY, CDR2 FYNNEI. CDR3 sequence (DNA): TGTGCCAGCAGTGACAACAGGGGGAGGGATGAGCAGTTCTTC. It codes for CASSDNRGRDEQFF.

The genes are TRBV15 and TRBJ1-2; the D gene is possibly TRBD1 (6 bases). Per germline, CDR1 LNHNV and CDR2 YYDKDF (reference sequence). The CDR3 extends over 13 amino acids. Between the trimmed V and J ends, which lost 3 bases and 8 bases, there was a span of 13 bases. CDR3 coding DNA: TGTGCCACCAGCAGTGTGGGGGCGGGAGGCTACACCTTC. It specifies CATSSVGAGGYTF.

The J gene is TRBJ2-7, the V gene TRBV7-2; D is undetermined. Germline V gives CDR1 SGHTA, CDR2 FQGNSA. V was trimmed by 5 bases and J by 6 bases, leaving 11 bases between them. CDR3 length: 12 amino acids. CDR3 nucleotide sequence: TGTGCCAGCAGCCCTTGGGCCTCCGAGCAGTACTTC. This gives the protein CASSPWASEQYF.

The V and J genes are TRBV7-2 and TRBJ1-2, with TRBD1 matching 7 bases. In germline, CDR1 is SGHTA, CDR2 FQGNSA. V gave up 5 bases and J gave up 4 bases; unmatched junction bases: 16. The CDR3 totals 17 residues. This CDR3 is CASSQPTGNHQGYGYTF. Here the CDR3 DNA reads TGTGCCAGCAGCCAACCGACAGGGAACCACCAAGGCTATGGCTACACCTTC.

The chain recombines TRBV10-3 with TRBJ2-1; the D gene is possibly TRBD1 (6 bases). The CDR3 covers 14 residues. The germline V and J ends were trimmed by 10 bases and 2 bases, with 15 bases remaining between them. CDR1 ENHRY and CDR2 SYGVKD come from the germline V gene. CDR3 nucleotide sequence: TGTGCCACCCGGATGCAGGGGCCCTACAATGAGCAGTTCTTC. Translation gives CATRMQGPYNEQFF.

The chain carries TRBV2 and TRBJ2-3, with 10 bases matching TRBD1. The germline gives CDR1 SNHLY, CDR2 FYNNEI. The CDR3 runs 14 residues. J lost 4 bases, V lost 6 bases, and 4 bases had no gene match. The CDR3: CASREDRGSDTQYF. CDR3 DNA: TGTGCCAGCAGAGAGGACAGGGGGTCAGATACGCAGTATTTT.

This rearrangement joins TRBV5-1 to TRBJ2-2; D not certain. Looked up from germline, CDR1 is SGHRS and CDR2 is YFSETQ. V gave up 4 bases and J gave up 1 base, with 11 bases separating them. CDR3 length: 15 residues. In nucleotides, the CDR3 is TGCGCCAGCAGCAGGCCTGAGCAGAACACCGGGGAGCTGTTTTTT. Protein product: CASSRPEQNTGELFF.

This clone was seen a handful of times. V usage is TRBV7-9 and J usage is TRBJ2-3; 9 bases are a match to TRBD2. V gave up 6 bases and J gave up 4 bases; unmatched junction bases: 14. This CDR3 is built from 17 residues. Germline V gives CDR1 SEHNR, CDR2 FQNEAQ (reference sequence). Written as DNA, the CDR3 is TGTGCCAGCAGTTCGATCGGAGGACTAGCGAACGCAGATACGCAGTATTTT. Its translation: CASSSIGGLANADTQYF.

The chain is built from TRBV6-1 and TRBJ2-3; 8 bases line up with TRBD2. In germline, CDR1 is MNHNS, CDR2 SASEGT. The CDR3 is made up of 15 amino acids. V trimming: 5 bases; J trimming: 3 bases; junction bases outside the gene matches: 7. CDR3 protein: CASSPRGGWTDTQYF. CDR3 in DNA: TGTGCCAGCAGTCCCCGGGGGGGGTGGACAGATACGCAGTATTTT.

This sequence joins TRBV2 and TRBJ1-3; D call uncertain. The V end was cut by 5 bases, the J end by 2 bases, with 10 bases between. Germline lookup yields CDR1 SNHLY and CDR2 FYNNEI. This CDR3 is built from 14 residues. The CDR3 DNA reads as TGTGCCAGCAGTCCTCGGGGTCCTGGAAACACCATATATTTT. The encoded protein is CASSPRGPGNTIYF.

The J gene is TRBJ2-2, the V gene TRBV11-1; a possible D gene is TRBD2 (5 bases). In germline, CDR1 is SGHAT, CDR2 FQDESV (reference sequence). The CDR3 extends over 14 amino acids. Trimming removed 5 bases at V and 5 bases at J, with 12 bases between. The CDR3 region is CASSPGLNTGELFF. DNA for the CDR3: TGTGCCAGCAGCCCGGGGTTGAATACCGGGGAGCTGTTTTTT. Looking up the rest from reference TRBV11-1 and TRBJ2-2 gives the full variable domain: EAEVAQSPRYKITEKSQAVAFWCDPISGHATLYWYRQILGQGPELLVQFQDESVVDDSQLPKDRFSAERLKGVDSTLKIQPAELGDSAMYLCASSPGLNTGELFFGEGSRLTVL.

This clone was seen only once. The chain combines TRBV7-2 with TRBJ2-4, with D possibly called TRBD1 or TRBD2 (6 bases each). Trimming pared 3 bases from V and 3 bases from J, leaving 12 bases between. The germline gives CDR1 SGHTA, CDR2 FQGNSA. The CDR3 contains 15 residues. The CDR3 spells CASSFEGGVKNIQYF. CDR3 nucleotides: TGTGCCAGCAGCTTTGAGGGGGGTGTCAAAAACATTCAGTACTTC.

The gene calls are TRBV5-1 and TRBJ2-1, with D perhaps being TRBD1 or TRBD2 (5 bases each). From germline, CDR1 is SGHRS and CDR2 YFSETQ. The CDR3 extends over 15 amino acids. V lost 0 bases and J 5 bases, leaving 12 bases between the germline ends. The CDR3 here is CASSLGDQLHNEQFF. For the CDR3, the DNA is TGCGCCAGCAGCTTGGGGGACCAACTCCACAATGAGCAGTTCTTC.

The chain is built from TRBV29-1 and TRBJ2-7, with TRBD1 identical over 8 bases. The V gene's germline CDR1 is SQVTM and CDR2 ANQGSEA. This CDR3 contains 12 residues. Trimming at V came to 6 bases and at J to 5 bases, leaving 6 bases not matched to a gene. CDR3 in amino acids: CSVGQGTHEQYF. DNA for the CDR3: TGCAGCGTCGGACAGGGAACCCACGAGCAGTACTTC.

On this clone itself: This CDR3 is also generated by other DNA sequences in the sample. V is TRBV2 and J is TRBJ2-2, with 7 bases lining up with TRBD1. CDR3 length equals 15 residues. Germline CDR1 SNHLY, CDR2 FYNNEI. Losses at the gene ends were 6 bases for V and 4 bases for J; bases not matched to a gene: 8. The CDR3 here is CASSPDRDVTGELFF. DNA for the CDR3: TGTGCCAGCAGCCCAGACAGGGACGTCACCGGGGAGCTGTTTTTT.

This chain uses TRBV7-2 with TRBJ1-2, with D tentatively TRBD1 (6 bases). With 1 base removed from V and 8 bases from J, the gap between germline ends came to 17 bases. CDR1 SGHTA and CDR2 FQGNSA come from the germline V gene. The CDR3 consists of 15 residues. DNA for the CDR3: TGTGCCAGCAGCTTAGGGGGGCCTGTGTCGGGAGGCTACACCTTC. It codes for CASSLGGPVSGGYTF.

The chain couples TRBV5-4 to TRBJ1-4, with D maybe TRBD1 (6 bases). CDR1 SGHNT and CDR2 YYREEE come from the germline V gene (reference sequence). Trimming shortened V by 3 bases and J by 4 bases, and 13 bases separated the two germline ends. The CDR3 runs 15 residues. The CDR3 coding sequence is TGTGCCAGCAGCTCACAGGGTAGGGATAATGAAAAACTGTTTTTT. It encodes CASSSQGRDNEKLFF.

The chain combines TRBV19 with TRBJ1-3, with 11 positions matching TRBD1. CDR1 and CDR2 (germline): LNHDA, SQIVND (reference sequence). CDR3 length equals 18 residues. V trimming: 6 bases; J trimming: 3 bases; junction bases outside the gene matches: 13. CDR3 loop: CASSRRDRGRSIGNTIYF. The CDR3 DNA follows: TGTGCCAGTAGCCGCCGGGACAGGGGGAGATCGATTGGAAACACCATATATTTT.

The chain employs TRBV10-1 and TRBJ1-1; D gene ambiguous. Germline V lookup: CDR1 WNHNN, CDR2 SYGVQD (reference sequence). The V end lost 4 bases, the J end lost 0 bases, and 12 bases lay between the germline ends. The length of the CDR3 is 15 residues. CDR3 sequence: CASSGSTGMNTEAFF. DNA for the CDR3: TGCGCCAGCAGTGGATCGACGGGAATGAACACTGAAGCTTTCTTT.